The T cell receptor beta chain under discussion was sequenced for a study of T cells in Graves' hyperthyroidism and ophthalmopathy. Graves' hyperthyroidism was deemed stable absent ophthalmopathy progression within 18 months. Each patient was aged 18 to 65 and had newly diagnosed hyperthyroidism of under 2 months' duration. Uncontrolled infection, other autoimmune disease, pregnancy or lactation barred patients from enrollment. Source material for PBMCs was around 10 ml fresh peripheral blood. The CDR3 consists of 14 residues. Germline assignment: CDR1 MNHEY and CDR2 SMNVEV (reference sequence). The V and J ends lost 6 bases and 7 bases respectively, with 18 bases between them. The table lists this clonotype with many counts. TCR beta CDR3 regions were amplified from RNA transcripts. The HTBI primer set drove a first-round RT-PCR of the TCR CDR3. TCRdb used MiXCR to reprocess the multiplex PCR reads, holding one entry per CDR3 protein. The repertoire has approximately 590,000 distinct CDR3 sequences, approximately 14% of them found once; the top ten carry roughly 7.3%.

This chain uses TRBV27 with TRBJ1-1; a weak D match, TRBD1 (6 bases). This TCR derives from a woman under 40 with Graves' hyperthyroidism. Sequences were obtained from blood. CDR3 DNA sequence: TGTGCCAGCAGCTTGGTTGGTCGACAGGATGAAGCTTTCTTT. Its protein product is CASSLVGRQDEAFF.